The 30 T cell receptor beta chains listed next were all sequenced from one sample in a study of CXCR3-negative and CXCR3-positive naive CD8 T cells. Study-wide findings and caveats: TRB CDR3s of CXCR3-positive naive cells were more hydrophobic than those of CXCR3-negative naive cells.

Each TRB cDNA library was prepared by 5' RACE (with UMI labels). TCRdb re-called the 5' RACE reads and catalogs CDR3 proteins one per entry, DNA excluded. The sample totals 50,000 or so distinct CDR3 sequences; its top ten clones hold around 0.6%. No antigens are known for them. The specimen was naive CXCR3+ CD8+ T cells from blood. Described subset: CD45RO-CCR7+CD27+CD95- naive CD8+ T cells expressing CXCR3 (TNR3+). These receptors all come from a human donor in good health. Some clones in this sample may be carry-over from other donors' samples.

The chain joins TRBV24-1 to TRBJ2-1; TCRdb's D call, TRBD1, is unchecked because there is no DNA. Germline assignment: CDR1 KGHDR and CDR2 SFDVKD. The CDR3 totals 15 residues. CDR3 in amino acids: CATSAGQSSYNEQFF.

The chain joins TRBV7-2 to TRBJ2-1; the D call of TRBD1 rests on TCRdb alone, since no DNA is present to check it. The CDR3 runs 14 residues. Germline-derived CDR1 and CDR2 are SGHTA and FQGNSA. Here the CDR3 reads CASSWIGVYNEQFF.

V is TRBV4-3 and J is TRBJ1-2; without DNA, the TCRdb call of TRBD1 cannot be checked. The CDR3 is 15 residues long. The V gene's germline CDR1 is LGHNA and CDR2 YSLEER. CDR3 region: CASSPAYGDAYGYTF.

V is TRBV5-6 and J is TRBJ2-3; TCRdb designates TRBD2, a call that cannot be tested without DNA. Germline V CDR1 and CDR2: SGHDT, YYEEEE. CDR3 length: 16 residues. CDR3 loop: CASSLGASGATDTQYF.

The CDR3 sequence is CASRNGLAGEPGYEQYF. The genes are TRBV5-1 and TRBJ2-7; the D gene TCRdb calls, TRBD2, cannot be checked with no DNA. CDR1 is SGHRS and CDR2 is YFSETQ in the germline V gene. The CDR3 spans 17 residues.

The chain carries TRBV5-1 and TRBJ2-7; TCRdb lists TRBD1, though no DNA is available to test this call. The germline gives CDR1 SGHRS, CDR2 YFSETQ. This CDR3 region has 15 residues. The chain's CDR3 is CASSRTGPSSYEQYF.

The chain combines TRBV6-2 or TRBV6-3 with TRBJ2-7. Germline CDR1 and CDR2: MNHEY and SVGEGT. There are 13 residues in the CDR3. The chain's CDR3 is CASSYSWGREQYF.

Measured by frequency, this clonotype is medium-sized. The rearrangement uses TRBV18 and TRBJ2-5; TCRdb selects TRBD2, and the lack of DNA leaves this call unchecked. CDR1 is KGHSH and CDR2 is LQKENI in the germline V gene. The CDR3 loop spans 17 amino acids. The CDR3 protein is CASSPIERTPTPETQYF.

J is TRBJ2-7 and V is TRBV4-3. CDR1 and CDR2 (germline): LGHNA, YSLEER. CDR3 length equals 15 residues. CDR3: CASSQVGLATYEQYF.

This chain joins TRBV7-2 and TRBJ2-7; no DNA is available, so the TRBD1 call from TCRdb remains unchecked. In germline, CDR1 is SGHTA, CDR2 FQGNSA. This CDR3 has 16 residues. The CDR3 loop reads CASSLARDRPDYEQYF. The entire variable domain, with the rest obtained from reference TRBV7-2 and TRBJ2-7, is as follows: GAGVSQSPSNKVTEKGKDVELRCDPISGHTALYWYRQSLGQGLEFLIYFQGNSAPDKSGLPSDRFSAERTGGSVSTLTIQRTQQEDSAVYLCASSLARDRPDYEQYFGPGTRLTVT.

This clonotype ranks as medium-sized (0.01 to 0.1%) in terms of frequency. The chain joins TRBV7-8 to TRBJ2-7. Germline CDR1 is SGHVS and CDR2 is FQNEAQ. There are 15 residues in the CDR3. The CDR3 sequence: CASSSRSTDTDEQYF.

CDR3 loop: CASTGEEEDGYTF. The chain couples TRBV2 to TRBJ1-2. The CDR3 totals 13 residues. Germline-derived CDR1 and CDR2 are SNHLY and FYNNEI.

The chain is built from TRBV5-6 and TRBJ2-1; TCRdb gives TRBD1 as the D gene, but with no DNA this cannot be confirmed. The CDR3 contains 13 residues. Germline-derived CDR1 and CDR2 are SGHDT and YYEEEE. CDR3 sequence: CASSNSGQNEQFF.

This chain joins TRBV20-1 and TRBJ2-2; the TCRdb D gene call, TRBD2, has no DNA to confirm it. The CDR3 is 14 amino acids. CDR1 DFQATT and CDR2 SNEGSKA come from the germline V gene (reference sequence). This CDR3 is CSARPLADTGELFF.

This CDR3 reads CASSQKRGGTDTQYF. This chain connects TRBV12-3 or TRBV12-4 to TRBJ2-3; TCRdb calls TRBD2, which cannot be checked without DNA. CDR3 size: 15 residues.

The V call is TRBV7-9, the J call TRBJ2-7; TCRdb's D call, TRBD1, is unchecked because there is no DNA. Germline V gene sequence: CDR1 SEHNR, CDR2 FQNEAQ (reference sequence). The CDR3 has 15 amino acids. The CDR3 is CASSLVTGDPYEQYF.

V gene TRBV6-5 combines with J gene TRBJ1-1. Looked up from germline, CDR1 is MNHEY and CDR2 is SVGAGI. The CDR3 runs to 14 residues. The CDR3 here is CASSYSGVNTEAFF.

The chain is built from TRBV29-1 and TRBJ2-6; TCRdb reports TRBD1, a call that lacks DNA to check it against. The CDR3 loop spans 17 amino acids. The germline gives CDR1 SQVTM, CDR2 ANQGSEA. The chain's CDR3 is CSPRGDSPSSGANVLTF.

This chain links TRBV29-1 with TRBJ2-3; with no DNA, the TCRdb D assignment of TRBD2 cannot be verified. Germline V gene data show CDR1 as SQVTM and CDR2 as ANQGSEA. The CDR3 sequence is 15 residues long. The CDR3 protein is CSAKEGLGSTDTQYF.

The chain combines TRBV27 with TRBJ2-1. The CDR3 is made up of 13 amino acids. Germline V gene sequence: CDR1 MNHEY, CDR2 SMNVEV (reference sequence). The CDR3 is CASRQSSYNEQFF.

V and J are TRBV25-1 and TRBJ1-2; no DNA is available, so the TRBD1 call from TCRdb remains unchecked. Germline V CDR1 and CDR2: MGHDK, SYGVNS. There are 15 residues in the CDR3. CDR3 loop: CASSDPDLRPYGYTF.

The chain combines TRBV20-1 with TRBJ1-6; without DNA, the TCRdb call of TRBD1 cannot be checked. The CDR3 contains 15 residues. Germline V CDR1 and CDR2: DFQATT, SNEGSKA (reference sequence). CDR3 loop: CSARADRESTRNLHF.

This chain joins TRBV20-1 and TRBJ2-7; the D call of TRBD1 rests on TCRdb alone, since no DNA is present to check it. CDR1 and CDR2 (germline): DFQATT, SNEGSKA (reference sequence). The CDR3 length is 13 residues. The chain's CDR3 is CSAGGQFSYEQYF.

This chain connects TRBV28 to TRBJ2-1; TCRdb's D gene call, TRBD1, goes unchecked for lack of DNA. Germline V gives CDR1 MDHEN, CDR2 SYDVKM. The CDR3 extends over 12 amino acids. CDR3 sequence: CASRRAYNEQFF.

V is TRBV3-1 and J is TRBJ2-1; there is no DNA to check the TCRdb D call of TRBD1. This CDR3 has 17 amino acids. CDR1 is LGHDT, CDR2 YNNKEL, per germline (reference sequence). CDR3 in amino acids: CASSQPIPGQGRNEQFF.

The chain recombines TRBV7-9 with TRBJ2-2. This CDR3 is built from 13 residues. From germline, CDR1 is SEHNR and CDR2 FQNEAQ (reference sequence). The CDR3: CASSLGASGELFF.

V and J are TRBV20-1 and TRBJ2-5; TCRdb proposes TRBD1, but this gene call is untestable without DNA. Per the germline V gene, CDR1 is DFQATT and CDR2 is SNEGSKA (reference sequence). This CDR3 has 13 amino acids. CDR3 sequence reads: CSATPGGGETQYF.

V and J are TRBV9 and TRBJ2-1; TCRdb selects TRBD2, and the lack of DNA leaves this call unchecked. Germline assignment: CDR1 SGDLS and CDR2 YYNGEE. This CDR3 is 15 amino acids long. The chain's CDR3 is CASSSRRGVYNEQFF.

The J gene is TRBJ2-7, the V gene TRBV29-1. CDR1 and CDR2 from the germline V gene are SQVTM and ANQGSEA. The CDR3 covers 12 residues. The CDR3 here is CSVELSSYEQYF.

The gene calls are TRBV4-2 and TRBJ1-5; the D gene TCRdb calls, TRBD1, cannot be checked with no DNA. Germline loops: CDR1 LGHNA, CDR2 YNFKEQ. This CDR3 region has 19 residues. CDR3 in amino acids: CASSQESVGGPAFGQPQHF.